The rows below give T cell receptor beta chains drawn from one sample of a study of OX40 agonist ivuxolimab in advanced cancers. Some clones are missing from TCRdb's copy, which holds only in-frame ones; the method was immunoSEQ multiplex PCR. The sample yields about 120,000 clones, 85% to 95% seen once. The sequencing here drew on CD4+ or CD8+ T cells sorted from blood, taken in a trial of the OX40 agonist ivuxolimab. These receptor sequences come from an adult with an advanced solid tumor such as melanoma, head and neck, liver or kidney cancer. Both conserved end residues are part of each CDR3. A D gene is named only where the DNA matches it firmly. Clone size is stated in some rows and not others, as once, few, many or a class when expanded.

J gene | V gene | D gene | clone size | CDR3 protein | CDR3 DNA
TRBJ2-5 | TRBV11-2 | TRBD2 | - | CASSLEPGTSETQYF | TGTGCCAGCAGCTTGGAGCCTGGGACTAGCGAGACCCAGTACTTC
TRBJ1-2 | TRBV7-8 | - | - | CASSLDPDGRYTF | TGTGCCAGCAGCTTGGACCCGGATGGTCGCTACACCTTC
TRBJ1-6 | TRBV6-6 | - | - | CASSYLPGSYNSPLHF | TGTGCCAGCAGTTACCTCCCGGGGTCCTATAATTCACCCCTCCACTTT
TRBJ1-5 | TRBV11-2 | TRBD1 | - | CASSLGYRGRTVSNQPQHF | TGTGCCAGCAGCTTAGGTTACAGGGGCAGAACAGTTAGCAATCAGCCCCAGCATTTT
TRBJ1-4 | TRBV5-4 | - | - | CASSLAPQGSNEKLFF | TGTGCCAGCAGCTTGGCCCCGCAGGGCTCAAATGAAAAACTGTTTTTT
TRBJ1-2 | TRBV6-1 | - | - | CASSPTGRNYGYTF | TGTGCCAGCAGTCCGACTGGACGGAACTATGGCTACACCTTC
TRBJ1-2 | TRBV6-5 | TRBD1 | - | CASSPRGPYGYTF | TGTGCCAGCAGTCCCAGGGGGCCTTATGGCTACACCTTC
TRBJ2-2 | TRBV11-3 | - | - | CASSSRQVSTGELFF | TGTGCCAGCAGCTCGCGACAGGTCTCAACCGGGGAGCTGTTTTTT
TRBJ1-2 | TRBV28 | - | once | CASSNPGRRYGYTF | TGTGCCAGCAGTAACCCTGGACGGAGATATGGCTACACCTTC
TRBJ1-2 | TRBV6-6 | TRBD1 | - | CASARDRGRAGYTF | TGTGCCAGCGCGCGGGACAGGGGGCGAGCCGGCTACACCTTC
TRBJ2-7 | TRBV28 | - | - | CASSLLGSQYF | TGTGCCAGCTCACTCCTGGGATCCCAGTACTTC
TRBJ2-2 | TRBV6-5 | - | once | CASSFQTNTGELFF | TGTGCCAGCAGTTTCCAGACGAACACCGGGGAGCTGTTTTTT
TRBJ1-2 | TRBV27 | - | - | CASSLSSLGSGGYTF | TGTGCCAGCAGTTTATCGTCCCTGGGGTCCGGGGGCTACACCTTC
TRBJ1-2 | TRBV28 | - | - | CASSLEAGMGYTF | TGTGCCAGCAGTTTAGAGGCCGGGATGGGCTACACCTTC
TRBJ2-5 | TRBV10-3 | TRBD2 | - | CAISGRLAGTQETQYF | TGTGCCATCAGTGGCCGACTAGCGGGGACCCAAGAGACCCAGTACTTC
TRBJ2-2 | TRBV7-8 | - | - | CASSLGVGRANTGELFF | TGTGCCAGCAGCCTGGGTGTGGGCAGGGCAAACACCGGGGAGCTGTTTTTT
TRBJ1-4 | TRBV21-1 | - | - | CASSPIGTDTNEKLFF | TGTGCCAGCAGCCCCATCGGGACAGACACGAATGAAAAACTGTTTTTT
TRBJ2-7 | TRBV6-6 | TRBD1 | once | CASSARDRGTYEQYF | TGTGCCAGCAGCGCCCGGGACAGGGGCACCTACGAGCAGTACTTC
TRBJ2-1 | TRBV18 | - | - | CASSPPNRDIRSNEQFF | TGTGCCAGCTCACCACCGAATCGGGATATCCGATCCAATGAGCAGTTCTTC
TRBJ2-5 | TRBV6-1 | - | - | CASSWGREETQYF | TGTGCCAGCTCGTGGGGCAGAGAAGAGACCCAGTACTTC
TRBJ1-1 | TRBV5-1 | TRBD1 | - | CASSFNSQGNTEAFF | TGCGCCAGCAGCTTCAATTCACAGGGGAATACTGAAGCTTTCTTT
TRBJ1-3 | TRBV7-8 | - | - | CASSLERNTIYF | TGTGCCAGCAGCTTGGAGAGAAACACCATATATTTT
TRBJ2-5 | TRBV30 | - | - | CAWRNTGGETQYF | TGTGCCTGGAGAAACACTGGAGGAGAGACCCAGTACTTC
TRBJ2-2 | TRBV5-1 | - | - | CASRAVRTEELFF | TGCGCCAGCAGAGCGGTTCGGACTGAGGAGCTGTTTTTT
TRBJ1-4 | TRBV11-1 | - | - | CASRELGGEKLFF | TGTGCCAGCAGAGAATTAGGAGGTGAAAAACTGTTTTTT
TRBJ2-6 | TRBV5-4 | - | - | CASSLVRGAGANVLTF | TGTGCCAGCAGCTTAGTCAGGGGTGCTGGGGCCAACGTCCTGACTTTC
TRBJ2-7 | TRBV18 | TRBD1 | - | CASSLDRGKYEQYF | TGTGCCAGCTCACTTGACAGGGGCAAATACGAGCAGTACTTC
TRBJ2-2 | TRBV30 | - | - | CAWSVREHRGAVF | TGTGCCTGGAGTGTACGGGAACACCGGGGAGCTGTTTTT
TRBJ1-5 | TRBV2 | - | - | CASRGRASNQPQHF | TGTGCCAGCAGGGGCAGGGCTAGCAATCAGCCCCAGCATTTT
TRBJ2-1 | TRBV7-2 | - | - | CASSRTFQGDEQFF | TGTGCCAGCAGCCGAACCTTTCAAGGCGATGAGCAGTTCTTC
TRBJ1-1 | TRBV2 | - | few | CASSEVTEAFF | TGTGCCAGCAGTGAAGTCACTGAAGCTTTCTTT
TRBJ2-5 | TRBV5-1 | TRBD2 | - | CASSLVSSGETQYF | TGCGCCAGCAGCTTGGTATCTAGCGGGGAGACCCAGTACTTC
TRBJ2-7 | TRBV28 | - | - | CASSREFYEQYF | TGTGCCAGCAGCCGGGAATTCTACGAGCAGTACTTC
TRBJ2-2 | TRBV7-9 | TRBD1 | - | CASSLGQGQGELFF | TGTGCCAGCAGTCTGGGACAGGGTCAGGGGGAGCTGTTTTTT
TRBJ2-7 | TRBV20-1 | TRBD1 | once | CSAREGTGQYF | TGCAGTGCTAGAGAGGGGACAGGGCAGTACTTC
TRBJ1-2 | TRBV9 | - | once | CASSLVNYGYTF | TGTGCCAGCAGCTTAGTAAACTATGGCTACACCTTC
TRBJ2-5 | TRBV20-1 | - | - | CSAPLLETQYF | TGCAGTGCCCCGCTCTTGGAGACCCAGTACTTC
TRBJ2-7 | TRBV28 | - | once | CASSPTQPTSLEQYF | TGTGCCAGCAGCCCAACCCAACCTACTAGCTTGGAGCAGTACTTC
TRBJ2-5 | TRBV19 | - | - | CASADRGETQYF | TGTGCCAGTGCCGATCGGGGTGAGACCCAGTACTTC
TRBJ1-5 | TRBV19 | TRBD1 | - | CASSIGTGRSNQPQHF | TGTGCCAGTAGTATCGGGACAGGCAGAAGCAATCAGCCCCAGCATTTT
TRBJ2-5 | TRBV7-2 | - | - | CASSLGGTQGQETQYF | TGTGCCAGCAGCTTAGGGGGGACGCAGGGACAAGAGACCCAGTACTTC
TRBJ1-4 | TRBV19 | TRBD1 | - | CASTPTGEGEKLFF | TGTGCCAGTACCCCGACAGGGGAGGGTGAAAAACTGTTTTTT
TRBJ2-1 | TRBV7-2 | TRBD2 | - | CASSLGAGVAYNEQFF | TGTGCCAGCAGCTTAGGGGCGGGAGTCGCCTACAATGAGCAGTTCTTC
TRBJ1-1 | TRBV2 | - | few | CASSTRQEGTEAFF | TGTGCCAGCAGCACTCGACAAGAAGGCACTGAAGCTTTCTTT
TRBJ1-1 | TRBV11-1 | - | - | CTSSRLQGNTEAFF | TGTACCAGCAGCCGCCTACAGGGGAACACTGAAGCTTTCTTT
TRBJ2-1 | TRBV19 | - | - | CATSGGRRNEQFF | TGTGCCACTTCCGGGGGAAGGCGTAATGAGCAGTTCTTC
TRBJ2-1 | TRBV11-2 | TRBD2 | - | CASSYTSGSHEQFF | TGTGCCAGCAGCTATACTAGCGGGAGTCATGAGCAGTTCTTC
TRBJ1-1 | TRBV18 | - | - | CASSLQGGDILNTEAFF | TGTGCCAGCTCCCTACAGGGCGGGGATATTCTGAACACTGAAGCTTTCTTT
TRBJ2-7 | TRBV7-8 | - | - | CASSLTLLGEQYF | TGTGCCAGCAGCTTGACCCTCCTCGGCGAGCAGTACTTC
TRBJ1-6 | TRBV2 | - | - | CASSGTGKGSPLHF | TGTGCCAGCAGTGGCACGGGGAAAGGTTCACCCCTCCACTTT
TRBJ1-1 | TRBV7-2 | TRBD1 | - | CASSSTGGDNTEAFF | TGTGCCAGCAGCTCGACAGGGGGCGATAACACTGAAGCTTTCTTT
TRBJ1-1 | TRBV6-5 | TRBD1 | - | CASSYLTGKNTEAFF | TGTGCCAGCAGTTACCTGACAGGGAAGAACACTGAAGCTTTCTTT
TRBJ1-5 | TRBV7-2 | TRBD1 | few | CASSRHGQVSNQPQHF | TGTGCCAGCAGCCGTCACGGACAGGTTAGCAATCAGCCCCAGCATTTT
TRBJ2-5 | TRBV5-1 | TRBD1 | - | CASGPGTGVPGDKRAQYF | TGCGCCAGCGGACCGGGGACAGGGGTCCCAGGCGACAAGAGGGCCCAGTACTTC
TRBJ2-5 | TRBV6-5 | - | - | CASPGSSHQETQYF | TGTGCCAGCCCTGGGTCCTCCCACCAAGAGACCCAGTACTTC
TRBJ2-1 | TRBV9 | TRBD2 | - | CASSGSGTHYNEQFF | TGTGCCAGCAGCGGCAGCGGGACCCATTACAATGAGCAGTTCTTC
TRBJ1-1 | TRBV5-6 | - | - | CASSQRVANTEAFF | TGTGCCAGCAGTCAAAGGGTGGCGAACACTGAAGCTTTCTTT
TRBJ2-3 | TRBV7-8 | - | - | CASTPPSADTQYF | TGTGCCAGCACCCCCCCAAGCGCAGATACGCAGTATTTT
TRBJ1-2 | TRBV6-1 | - | few | CASSEVRAGNYGYTF | TGTGCCAGCAGTGAAGTCAGGGCGGGGAACTATGGCTACACCTTC
TRBJ2-1 | TRBV7-2 | - | - | CASSLGGPRAGEQFF | TGTGCCAGCAGCTTAGGTGGACCCCGAGCAGGGGAGCAGTTCTTC